The 15 T cell receptor beta chains presented below share a single source sample, sequenced in a study of blood T cell repertoires in COVID-19. Here immunoSEQ multiplex PCR was the method, and the copy in TCRdb shows in-frame clones only, minus some. The sample has some 200,000 clones; roughly 80% are singletons. Specimen: peripheral blood. The receptors originated from a woman at least 80 years old with acute or convalescent COVID-19.

This chain connects TRBV10-3 to TRBJ2-7, with D possibly being TRBD1 (6 bases). The CDR3 loop spans 14 amino acids. The V gene's germline CDR1 is ENHRY and CDR2 SYGVKD. Trimming left V 6 bases short and J 3 bases short, with 15 bases between. The CDR3 DNA is TGTGCCATCAGGTCCCGGGACACTTACTACGAGCAGTACTTC. Translated: CAIRSRDTYYEQYF.

In its sample, this clone was seen a few times. The rearrangement joins TRBV7-9 to TRBJ1-1; 9 bases fit TRBD1. J gave up 4 bases and V 5 bases, and 11 bases lay outside the gene matches. The germline V gene encodes CDR1 SEHNR and CDR2 FQNEAQ (reference sequence). The CDR3 is made up of 16 amino acids. The CDR3 DNA follows: TGTGCCAGCAGCCCCCACAACGGACAGGGGCGCACTGAAGCTTTCTTT. Its protein is CASSPHNGQGRTEAFF. The full variable domain, with the rest looked up from reference TRBV7-9 and TRBJ1-1, is DTGVSQNPRHKITKRGQNVTFRCDPISEHNRLYWYRQTLGQGPEFLTYFQNEAQLEKSRLLSDRFSAERPKGSFSTLEIQRTEQGDSAMYLCASSPHNGQGRTEAFFGQGTRLTVV.

The chain recombines TRBV10-1 with TRBJ2-7; 9 bases line up with TRBD2. This CDR3 comprises 13 residues. Germline V lookup: CDR1 WNHNN, CDR2 SYGVQD (reference sequence). The V segment lost 4 bases and the J segment 2 bases; nucleotides outside the gene matches: 0. As DNA, the CDR3 is TGCGCCAGCAGTGCTAGCGGGGCCTACGAGCAGTACTTC. Translated, it gives CASSASGAYEQYF.

V usage is TRBV10-3 and J usage is TRBJ2-7; 7 bases map to TRBD2. The CDR3 sequence is 15 residues long. CDR1 ENHRY and CDR2 SYGVKD come from the germline V gene. Unmatched junction bases numbered 4, after V lost 2 bases and J lost 0 bases. CDR3 in amino acids: CAISEEGGSSYEQYF. CDR3 coding DNA: TGTGCCATCAGTGAGGAGGGAGGGAGCTCCTACGAGCAGTACTTC.

This chain joins TRBV6-2 or TRBV6-3 and TRBJ2-6; D is uncertain. Germline CDR1 is MNHEY and CDR2 is SVGEGT. CDR3 length equals 15 residues. Trimming stripped 5 bases from V and 0 bases from J, with 8 bases between. CDR3: CASSKLVSGANVLTF. In nucleotides, the CDR3 is TGTGCCAGCAGTAAACTGGTCTCTGGGGCCAACGTCCTGACTTTC.

This clone was detected only once. The chain has TRBV6-4 and TRBJ1-1, with 7 nucleotides matching TRBD1. The CDR3 loop spans 13 amino acids. Germline V CDR1 and CDR2: MRHNA, SNTAGT. V lost 5 bases to trimming and J lost 7 bases; unmatched junction nucleotides: 7. The CDR3 spells CASSTDRAGEAFF. The CDR3 nucleotides read TGTGCCAGCAGTACAGACAGGGCTGGTGAAGCTTTCTTT.

The chain is built from TRBV3-1 (or the pseudogene TRBV3-2) and TRBJ1-1; a possible D gene is TRBD1 (5 bases). Germline CDR1 LGHDT, CDR2 YNNKEL (reference sequence). V was clipped by 4 bases and J by 2 bases, with 11 bases between them. There are 14 residues in the CDR3. The CDR3 sequence is CASSLGLSNTEAFF. DNA of the CDR3: TGTGCCAGCAGCCTGGGACTCTCCAACACTGAAGCTTTCTTT.

V usage is TRBV19 and J usage is TRBJ1-5, with TRBD1 matching 7 bases. The germline V gene has CDR1 LNHDA and CDR2 SQIVND (reference sequence). The V segment lost 3 bases and the J segment 6 bases; nucleotides outside the gene matches: 8. The CDR3 is 15 amino acids. CDR3 region: CASSIIWAGGQPQHF. The CDR3 DNA reads TGTGCCAGTAGTATTATTTGGGCAGGGGGTCAGCCCCAGCATTTT.

This clone was seen once. The V call is TRBV28, the J call TRBJ1-1; tentative D call: TRBD1 (5 bases). The CDR3 runs to 15 residues. V shed 2 bases and J shed 4 bases, with 14 bases lying between them. The germline gives CDR1 MDHEN, CDR2 SYDVKM. The DNA for the CDR3 is TGTGCCAGCAGTTTAGACCCGGGGGGGTTCACTGAAGCTTTCTTT. Translated, it gives CASSLDPGGFTEAFF.

The rearrangement uses TRBV25-1 and TRBJ1-1; D is unresolved. This CDR3 has 14 amino acids. Germline V gene lookup returns CDR1 MGHDK and CDR2 SYGVNS. Deletions cut 6 bases from V and 1 base from J, with 12 bases between. CDR3 residues: CASRTENRNTEAFF. The DNA for the CDR3 is TGTGCCAGCAGGACGGAAAACAGGAACACTGAAGCTTTCTTT.

The rearrangement links TRBV7-9 to TRBJ2-7; D is possibly TRBD1 (5 bases). The CDR3 is made up of 15 amino acids. Trimming removed 1 base at V and 3 bases at J, with 13 bases between. The germline gives CDR1 SEHNR, CDR2 FQNEAQ (reference sequence). The CDR3: CASSLVGVNLYEQYF. CDR3 nucleotide sequence: TGTGCCAGCAGCTTAGTAGGGGTAAACCTCTACGAGCAGTACTTC.

This sequence joins TRBV2 and TRBJ1-1; 8 bases line up with TRBD1. The germline CDR1 and CDR2 sequences are SNHLY and FYNNEI. The CDR3 totals 13 residues. With V trimmed by 6 bases and J by 4 bases, 4 bases remained unmatched. CDR3 residues: CASSVDRGTEAFF. For the CDR3, the DNA is TGTGCCAGCAGCGTAGACAGGGGCACTGAAGCTTTCTTT.

As regards this clone: At one boundary the junction diverges from the germline segment, which might be a read error. This rearrangement joins TRBV15 to TRBJ1-5, with unresolved D. The CDR3 extends over 14 amino acids. Germline assignment: CDR1 LNHNV and CDR2 YYDKDF (reference sequence). CDR3: CATSSFTANRPQHF. CDR3 bases: TGTGCCACCAGCAGTTTCACAGCCAATCGGCCCCAGCATTTT.

The chain carries TRBV28 and TRBJ1-3, with D maybe TRBD1 (6 bases). Germline values: CDR1 MDHEN, CDR2 SYDVKM. V lost 3 bases to trimming and J lost 0 bases, with 15 bases between them. The CDR3 covers 17 residues. In DNA form, the CDR3 reads TGTGCCAGCAGTTTTTCGTCAGGGGTCCCCTCTGGAAACACCATATATTTT. Amino acid sequence: CASSFSSGVPSGNTIYF.

J is TRBJ2-7 and V is TRBV7-8; a weak D match, TRBD1 (6 bases). Germline V lookup: CDR1 SGHVS, CDR2 FQNEAQ. V gave up 1 base and J gave up 4 bases, with 17 bases separating them. CDR3 length: 16 amino acids. The CDR3 DNA is TGTGCCAGCAGCTTAGGCCCCCCAGGGGTTCCGTACGAGCAGTACTTC. It specifies CASSLGPPGVPYEQYF.